The T cell receptor (beta chain) described here comes from a study of T cells after yellow fever vaccination. Germline CDR1 reads SGHRS; CDR2 reads YFSETQ. V gave up 3 bases and J gave up 6 bases; unmatched junction bases: 3. The CDR3 runs to 14 residues. A 5'RACE template-switching step, the method used to make TCR cDNA, added a universal primer site and UMIs. TCRdb itself ran the 5' RACE reads through MiXCR, one entry per CDR3 protein. Here the sample spans hundreds of thousands of distinct CDR3 sequences, 10% to 15% being singletons. This material consisted of PBMCs, taken on the day of the yellow fever booster vaccination. This TCR was sampled from a man aged 30-40 years who received the YFV17D yellow fever vaccine. V gene TRBV5-1 combines with J gene TRBJ2-2; TRBD1 agrees at 9 bases. CDR3 sequence reads: CASSSGTGSGELFF. DNA for the CDR3: TGCGCCAGCAGCTCCGGGACAGGGTCCGGGGAGCTGTTTTTT.